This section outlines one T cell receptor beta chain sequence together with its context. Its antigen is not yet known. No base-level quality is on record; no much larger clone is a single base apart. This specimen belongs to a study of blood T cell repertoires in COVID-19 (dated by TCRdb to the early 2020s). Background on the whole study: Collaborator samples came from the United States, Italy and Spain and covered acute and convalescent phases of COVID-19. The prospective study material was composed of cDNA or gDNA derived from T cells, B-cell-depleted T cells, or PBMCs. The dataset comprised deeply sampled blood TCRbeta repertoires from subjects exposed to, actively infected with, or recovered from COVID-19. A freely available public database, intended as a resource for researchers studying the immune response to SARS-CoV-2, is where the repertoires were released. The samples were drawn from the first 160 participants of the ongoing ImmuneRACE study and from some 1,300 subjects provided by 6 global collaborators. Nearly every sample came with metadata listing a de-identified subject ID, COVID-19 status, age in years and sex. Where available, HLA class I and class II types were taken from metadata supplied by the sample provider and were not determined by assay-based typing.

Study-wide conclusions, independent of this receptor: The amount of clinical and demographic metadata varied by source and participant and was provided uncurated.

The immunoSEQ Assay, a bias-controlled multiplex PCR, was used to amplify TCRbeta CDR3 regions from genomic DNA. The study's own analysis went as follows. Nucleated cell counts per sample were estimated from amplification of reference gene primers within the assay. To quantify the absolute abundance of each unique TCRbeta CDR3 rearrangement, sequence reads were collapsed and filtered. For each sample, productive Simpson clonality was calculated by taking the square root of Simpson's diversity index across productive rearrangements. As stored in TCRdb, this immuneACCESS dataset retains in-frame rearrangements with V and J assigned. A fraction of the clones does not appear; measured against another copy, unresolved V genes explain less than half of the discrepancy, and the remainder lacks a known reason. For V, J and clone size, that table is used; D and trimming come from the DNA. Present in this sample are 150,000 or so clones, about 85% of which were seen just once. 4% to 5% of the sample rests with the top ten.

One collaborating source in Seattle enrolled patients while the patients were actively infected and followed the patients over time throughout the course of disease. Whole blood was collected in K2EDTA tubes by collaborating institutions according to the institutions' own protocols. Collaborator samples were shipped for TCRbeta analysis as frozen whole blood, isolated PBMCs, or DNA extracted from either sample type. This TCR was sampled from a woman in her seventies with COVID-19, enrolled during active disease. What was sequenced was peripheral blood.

The CDR3 has the sequence CASSSTGTGMGTEAFF. The DNA sequence is TGTGCCAGCAGCTCCACTGGGACAGGAATGGGCACTGAAGCTTTCTTT. This sequence uses TRBV7-8 and TRBJ1-1, and 8 bases in between align with TRBD1. Its CDR3 holds 16 amino acids, cysteine through phenylalanine. This entry keeps only the CDR3 DNA: 48 bases, framed from base 1. The germline V and J ends show losses of 4 bases and 4 bases respectively, and no gene match explains 11 bases of the junction. The germline V gene supplies CDR1 SGHVS and CDR2 FQNEAQ.